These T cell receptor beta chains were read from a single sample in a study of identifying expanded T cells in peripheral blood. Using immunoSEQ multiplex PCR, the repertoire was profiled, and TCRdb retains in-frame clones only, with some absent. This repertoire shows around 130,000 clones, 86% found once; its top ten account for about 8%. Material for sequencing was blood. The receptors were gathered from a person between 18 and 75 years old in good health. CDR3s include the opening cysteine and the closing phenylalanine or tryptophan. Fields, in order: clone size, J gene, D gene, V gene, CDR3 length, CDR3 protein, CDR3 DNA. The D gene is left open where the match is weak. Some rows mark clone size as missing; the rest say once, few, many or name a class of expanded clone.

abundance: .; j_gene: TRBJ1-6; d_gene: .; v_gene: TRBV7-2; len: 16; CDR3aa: CASSFGGVRGSSPLHF; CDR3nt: TGTGCCAGCAGCTTCGGGGGCGTTCGGGGGAGCTCACCCCTCCACTTT
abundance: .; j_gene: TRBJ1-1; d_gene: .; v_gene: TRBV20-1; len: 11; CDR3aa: CSATRNTEAFF; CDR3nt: TGCAGTGCTACAAGAAACACTGAAGCTTTCTTT
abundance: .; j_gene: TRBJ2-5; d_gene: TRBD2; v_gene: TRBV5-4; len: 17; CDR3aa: CASSHGTSGTFQETQYF; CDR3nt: TGTGCCAGCAGCCACGGGACTAGCGGGACCTTCCAAGAGACCCAGTACTTC
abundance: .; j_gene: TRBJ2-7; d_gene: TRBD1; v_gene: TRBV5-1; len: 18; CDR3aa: CASSFAFSGTGSSYEQYF; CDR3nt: TGCGCCAGCAGCTTCGCCTTTTCCGGGACAGGGAGCTCCTACGAGCAGTACTTC
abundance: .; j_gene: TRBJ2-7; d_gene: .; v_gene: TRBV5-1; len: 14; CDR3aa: CASSLALAYDEQYF; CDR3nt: TGCGCCAGCAGCTTGGCTTTAGCCTATGACGAGCAGTACTTC
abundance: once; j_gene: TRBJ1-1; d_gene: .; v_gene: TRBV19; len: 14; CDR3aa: CASSTTPGNTEAFF; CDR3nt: TGTGCCAGTAGTACCACCCCGGGAAACACTGAAGCTTTCTTT
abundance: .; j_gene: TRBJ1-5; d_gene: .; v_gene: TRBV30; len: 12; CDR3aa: CAWSGSNQPQHF; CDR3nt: TGTGCCTGGAGCGGCAGCAATCAGCCCCAGCATTTT
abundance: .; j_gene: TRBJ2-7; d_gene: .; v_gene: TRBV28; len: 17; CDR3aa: CASSSLRRAPRSYEQYF; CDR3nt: TGTGCCAGCAGCTCTCTTAGACGGGCCCCACGCTCCTACGAGCAGTACTTC
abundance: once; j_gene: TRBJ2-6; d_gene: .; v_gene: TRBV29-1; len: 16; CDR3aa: CSVEGSGAPGANVLTF; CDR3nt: TGCAGCGTTGAGGGGTCGGGGGCGCCGGGGGCCAACGTCCTGACTTTC
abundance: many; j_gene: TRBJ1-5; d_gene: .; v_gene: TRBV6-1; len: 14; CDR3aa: CASSARQGNQPQHF; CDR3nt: TGTGCCAGCAGTGCCAGACAGGGCAATCAGCCCCAGCATTTT
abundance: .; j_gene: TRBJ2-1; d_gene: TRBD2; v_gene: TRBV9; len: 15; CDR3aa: CASSPGLAAYNEQFF; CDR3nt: TGTGCCAGCAGCCCGGGGCTAGCGGCTTACAATGAGCAGTTCTTC
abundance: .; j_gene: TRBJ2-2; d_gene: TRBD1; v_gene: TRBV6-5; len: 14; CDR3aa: CASSRGQYTGELFF; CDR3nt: TGTGCCAGCAGTCGGGGACAGTACACCGGGGAGCTGTTTTTT
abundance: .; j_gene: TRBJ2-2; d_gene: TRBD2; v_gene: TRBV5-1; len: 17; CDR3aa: CASSLGLAGGPSGELFF; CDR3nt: TGCGCCAGCAGCCTCGGACTAGCGGGAGGGCCGTCAGGGGAGCTGTTTTTT
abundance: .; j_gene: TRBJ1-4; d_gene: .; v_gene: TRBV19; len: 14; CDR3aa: CATRSALFREKLFF; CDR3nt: TGTGCCACCCGGTCAGCACTTTTTAGAGAAAAACTGTTTTTT
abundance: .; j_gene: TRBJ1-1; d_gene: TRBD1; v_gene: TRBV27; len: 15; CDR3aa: CASSNRGRMNTEAFF; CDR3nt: TGTGCCAGCAGTAACAGGGGGCGGATGAACACTGAAGCTTTCTTT
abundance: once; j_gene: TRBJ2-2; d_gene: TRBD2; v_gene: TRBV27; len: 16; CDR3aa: CASSPPSGATSGELFF; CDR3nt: TGTGCCAGCAGTCCCCCTAGCGGGGCCACGTCCGGGGAGCTGTTTTTT
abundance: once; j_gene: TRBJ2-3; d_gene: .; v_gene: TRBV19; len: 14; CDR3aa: CASRRRGATDTQYF; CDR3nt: TGTGCCAGTAGAAGGCGTGGGGCCACAGATACGCAGTATTTT
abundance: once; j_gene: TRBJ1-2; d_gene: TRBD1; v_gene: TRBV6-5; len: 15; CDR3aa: CASRRGQGNNYGYTF; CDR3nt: TGTGCCAGCAGACGCGGACAGGGTAATAACTATGGCTACACCTTC
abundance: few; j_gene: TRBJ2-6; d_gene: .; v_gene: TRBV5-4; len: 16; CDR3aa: CAISRAPSSGANVLTF; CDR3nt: TGTGCCATCTCCAGGGCCCCAAGCTCTGGGGCCAACGTCCTGACTTTC
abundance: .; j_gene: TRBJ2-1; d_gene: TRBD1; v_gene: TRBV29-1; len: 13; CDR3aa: CSVEGDRDNEQFF; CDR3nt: TGCAGCGTTGAGGGAGACAGGGACAATGAGCAGTTCTTC
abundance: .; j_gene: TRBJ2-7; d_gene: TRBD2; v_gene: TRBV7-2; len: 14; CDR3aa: CASSSLTSGKEQYF; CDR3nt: TGTGCCAGCAGCTCCCTGACTAGCGGGAAGGAGCAGTACTTC
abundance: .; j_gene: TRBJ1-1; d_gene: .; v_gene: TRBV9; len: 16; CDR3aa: CASSPPPGLGNTEAFF; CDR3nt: TGTGCCAGCAGCCCCCCCCCAGGGTTGGGGAACACTGAAGCTTTCTTT
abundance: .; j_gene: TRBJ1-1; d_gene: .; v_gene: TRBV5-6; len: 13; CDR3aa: CASSSDTNTEAFF; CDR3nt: TGTGCCAGCAGCTCTGACACGAACACTGAAGCTTTCTTT
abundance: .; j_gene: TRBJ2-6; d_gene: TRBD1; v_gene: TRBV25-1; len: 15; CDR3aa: CASREGGAGANVLTF; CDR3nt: TGTGCCAGCAGAGAAGGGGGCGCTGGGGCCAACGTCCTGACTTTC
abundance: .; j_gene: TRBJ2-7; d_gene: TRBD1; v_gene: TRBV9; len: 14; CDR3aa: CAWPGGTGWHEQYF; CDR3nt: TGTGCCTGGCCCGGGGGGACAGGGTGGCACGAGCAGTACTTC
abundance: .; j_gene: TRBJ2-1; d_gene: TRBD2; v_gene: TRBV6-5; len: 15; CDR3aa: CASNRLAGVNNEQFF; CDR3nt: TGTGCCAGCAACCGACTAGCGGGAGTTAACAATGAGCAGTTCTTC
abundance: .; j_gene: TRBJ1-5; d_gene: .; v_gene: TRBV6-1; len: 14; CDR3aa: CASSEAGGGQPQHF; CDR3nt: TGTGCCAGCAGTGAAGCGGGCGGGGGACAGCCCCAGCATTTT
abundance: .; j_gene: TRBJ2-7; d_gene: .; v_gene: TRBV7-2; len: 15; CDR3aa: CASSSDRGHLREQYF; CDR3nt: TGTGCCAGCAGCTCAGACCGAGGACACCTACGTGAGCAGTACTTC
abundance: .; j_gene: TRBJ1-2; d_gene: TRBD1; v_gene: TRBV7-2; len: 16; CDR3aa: CASSADHAGQGNGYTF; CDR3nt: TGTGCCAGCAGCGCTGATCATGCGGGACAGGGAAACGGCTACACCTTC
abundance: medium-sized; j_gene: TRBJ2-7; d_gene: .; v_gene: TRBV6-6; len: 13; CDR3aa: CASLGGAEGEQYF; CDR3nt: TGTGCCAGCCTTGGGGGGGCCGAGGGCGAGCAGTACTTC
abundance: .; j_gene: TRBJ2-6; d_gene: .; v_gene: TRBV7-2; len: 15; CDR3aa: CASTAGGSGANVLTF; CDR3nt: TGTGCCAGCACCGCGGGCGGCTCTGGGGCCAACGTCCTGACTTTC
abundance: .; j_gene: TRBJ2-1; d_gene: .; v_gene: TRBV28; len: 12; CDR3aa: CASSLTRAFQFF; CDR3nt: TGTGCCAGCAGTTTAACGCGTGCTTTTCAGTTCTTC
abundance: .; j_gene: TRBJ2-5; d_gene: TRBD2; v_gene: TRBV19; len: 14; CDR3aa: CASSTGGFAETQYF; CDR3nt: TGTGCCAGTAGTACGGGAGGTTTCGCGGAGACCCAGTACTTC
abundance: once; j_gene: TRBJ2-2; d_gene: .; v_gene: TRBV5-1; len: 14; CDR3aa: CASSLERVHGELFF; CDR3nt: TGCGCCAGCAGCTTGGAAAGGGTTCACGGGGAGCTGTTTTTT
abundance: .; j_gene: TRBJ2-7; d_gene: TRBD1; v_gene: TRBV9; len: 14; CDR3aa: CASSVGQLSYEQYF; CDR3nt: TGTGCCAGCAGCGTGGGACAGCTAAGCTACGAGCAGTACTTC
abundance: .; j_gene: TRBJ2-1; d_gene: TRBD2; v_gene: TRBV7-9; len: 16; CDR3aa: CASRTLGEGSYNEQFF; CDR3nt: TGTGCCAGCAGAACACTGGGGGAGGGCTCCTACAATGAGCAGTTCTTC
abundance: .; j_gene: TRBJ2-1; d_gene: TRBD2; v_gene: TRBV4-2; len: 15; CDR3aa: CASTPNAGGHNEQFF; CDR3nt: TGTGCCAGCACCCCCAACGCGGGAGGCCACAATGAGCAGTTCTTC
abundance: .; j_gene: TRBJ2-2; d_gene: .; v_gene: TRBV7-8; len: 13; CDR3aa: CASSSRGTGELFF; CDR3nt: TGTGCCAGCAGCTCCCGAGGCACCGGGGAGCTGTTTTTT
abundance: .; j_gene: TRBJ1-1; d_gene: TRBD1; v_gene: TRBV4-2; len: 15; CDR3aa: CASSQEEGARTEAFF; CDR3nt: TGTGCCAGCAGCCAAGAAGAGGGGGCGCGAACTGAAGCTTTCTTT
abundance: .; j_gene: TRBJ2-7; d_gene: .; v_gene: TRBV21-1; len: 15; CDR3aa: CASSKGRTEAYEQYF; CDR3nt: TGTGCCAGCAGCAAAGGTAGGACAGAAGCCTACGAGCAGTACTTC
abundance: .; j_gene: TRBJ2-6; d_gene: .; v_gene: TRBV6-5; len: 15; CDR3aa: CASSRSRAGANVLTF; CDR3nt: TGTGCCAGCAGCCGCAGTAGGGCTGGGGCCAACGTCCTGACTTTC
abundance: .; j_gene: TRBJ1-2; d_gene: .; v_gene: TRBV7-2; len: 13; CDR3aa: CASSLGGLGGYTF; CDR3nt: TGTGCCAGCAGCTTAGGGGGGCTGGGCGGCTACACCTTC
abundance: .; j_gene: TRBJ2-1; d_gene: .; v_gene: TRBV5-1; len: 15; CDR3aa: CASSLMRGSYNEQFF; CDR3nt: TGCGCCAGCAGCTTGATGCGGGGATCCTACAATGAGCAGTTCTTC
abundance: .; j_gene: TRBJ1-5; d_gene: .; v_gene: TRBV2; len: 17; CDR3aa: CASSSTLLQGGNQPQHF; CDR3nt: TGTGCCAGCAGTTCAACTCTACTCCAGGGCGGCAATCAGCCCCAGCATTTT
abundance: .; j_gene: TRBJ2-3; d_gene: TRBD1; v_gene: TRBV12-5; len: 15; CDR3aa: CASGLQGARIDTQYF; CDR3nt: TGTGCTAGTGGTTTACAGGGGGCGCGTATAGATACGCAGTATTTT
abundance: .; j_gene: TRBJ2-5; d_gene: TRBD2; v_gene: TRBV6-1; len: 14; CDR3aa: CASSGLAGLETQYF; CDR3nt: TGTGCCAGCAGTGGGCTAGCGGGACTGGAGACCCAGTACTTC
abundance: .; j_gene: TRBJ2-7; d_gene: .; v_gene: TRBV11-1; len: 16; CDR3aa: CASSLAISAWAREQYF; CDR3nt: TGTGCCAGCAGCTTAGCGATATCAGCGTGGGCCCGCGAGCAGTACTTC
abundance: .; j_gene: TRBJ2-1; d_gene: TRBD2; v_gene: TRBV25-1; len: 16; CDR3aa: CASSERAGVIIHEQFF; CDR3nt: TGTGCCAGCAGTGAGAGAGCGGGAGTAATCATCCATGAGCAGTTCTTC
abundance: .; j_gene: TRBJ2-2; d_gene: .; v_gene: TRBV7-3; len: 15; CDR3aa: CASSLGQGLSGELFF; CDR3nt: TGTGCCAGCAGCCTGGGGCAGGGGCTTAGCGGGGAGCTGTTTTTT
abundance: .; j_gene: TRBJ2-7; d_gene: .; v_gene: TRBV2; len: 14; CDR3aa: CASSGGTLDYEQYF; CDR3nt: TGTGCCAGCAGTGGCGGGACTCTAGACTACGAGCAGTACTTC
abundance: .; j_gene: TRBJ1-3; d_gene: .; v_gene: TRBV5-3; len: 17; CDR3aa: CARSLEGGSDSGNTIYF; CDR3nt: TGTGCCAGAAGCTTGGAGGGAGGATCGGACTCTGGAAACACCATATATTTT
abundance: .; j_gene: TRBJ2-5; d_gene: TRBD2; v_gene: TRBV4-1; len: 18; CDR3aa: CASSQLNLGLASQETQYF; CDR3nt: TGCGCCAGCAGCCAGTTAAATCTGGGACTAGCGAGCCAAGAGACCCAGTACTTC
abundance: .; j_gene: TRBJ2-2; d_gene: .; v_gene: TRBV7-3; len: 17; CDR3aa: CASSSDGEAATTGELFF; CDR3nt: TGTGCCAGCAGCTCTGACGGTGAAGCAGCAACAACCGGGGAGCTGTTTTTT
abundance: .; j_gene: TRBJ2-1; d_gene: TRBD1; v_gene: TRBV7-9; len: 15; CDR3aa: CASSFGTGGHNEQFF; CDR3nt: TGTGCCAGCAGCTTCGGGACAGGGGGACACAATGAGCAGTTCTTC
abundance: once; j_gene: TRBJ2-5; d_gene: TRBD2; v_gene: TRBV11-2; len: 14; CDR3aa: CASTRLAGAETQYF; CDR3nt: TGTGCCAGCACCAGACTAGCGGGAGCTGAGACCCAGTACTTC
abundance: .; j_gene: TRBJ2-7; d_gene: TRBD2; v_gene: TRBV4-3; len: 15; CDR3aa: CASSQQRGGYYEQYF; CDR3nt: TGCGCCAGCAGCCAGCAGCGGGGGGGTTACTACGAGCAGTACTTC